This record concerns one T cell receptor beta chain sequence. TCRdb keeps only in-frame clones here, not all; method: immunoSEQ multiplex PCR. This sample has just under 100,000 clones, with 70% to 90% found just once. The CDR3 has 13 amino acids. V was cut by 3 bases and J by 3 bases, with 9 bases left in between. Germline assignment: CDR1 SGDLS and CDR2 YYNGEE. This entry is derived from a study of blood T cell repertoires in COVID-19. The source is a woman aged 60 to 75 in a cohort sampled during active or convalescent COVID-19. Specimen: peripheral blood. V and J are TRBV9 and TRBJ1-1; D is possibly TRBD1 (6 bases). The CDR3 reads CASSARTDTEAFF. In DNA form, the CDR3 reads TGTGCCAGCAGCGCAAGGACAGACACTGAAGCTTTCTTT.